The 31 T cell receptor beta chains given below trace back to one sample, sequenced in a study of blood T cell repertoires in COVID-19 (dated by TCRdb to the early 2020s). Libraries were built with the immunoSEQ multiplex PCR assay. As stored in TCRdb, this immuneACCESS dataset retains in-frame rearrangements with V and J assigned. A fraction of the clones does not appear; measured against another copy, unresolved V genes explain less than half of the discrepancy, and the remainder lacks a known reason. This sample has about 90,000 clones in its table, and approximately 79% of those were observed once. The ten largest clones capture around an eighth of the sample. Sequenced input: peripheral blood. The receptors stem from a woman older than 75 with acute or convalescent COVID-19.

This chain links TRBV28 with TRBJ2-7, with a weak D call TRBD2 (7 bases). Germline lookup yields CDR1 MDHEN and CDR2 SYDVKM. The V and J ends lost 5 bases and 0 bases respectively, with 11 bases between them. The CDR3 loop spans 14 amino acids. The CDR3 DNA sequence: TGTGCCAGCAGTCGGGGGGCTTCCTCCTACGAGCAGTACTTC. This codes for CASSRGASSYEQYF.

In this sample, this clone turned up once. This chain connects TRBV4-3 to TRBJ1-1; a weak D match, TRBD1 (6 bases). The V gene's germline CDR1 is LGHNA and CDR2 YSLEER. The CDR3 totals 15 residues. V was trimmed by 0 bases and J by 6 bases, leaving 14 bases between them. CDR3 in amino acids: CASSQEYRESAEAFF. CDR3 nucleotide sequence: TGCGCCAGCAGCCAAGAGTACAGGGAAAGCGCTGAAGCTTTCTTT.

V and J are TRBV7-2 and TRBJ1-3; D gene ambiguous. CDR1 is SGHTA, CDR2 FQGNSA, per germline. The V and J ends lost 5 bases and 1 base respectively, with 9 bases between them. The CDR3 consists of 14 residues. For the CDR3, the DNA is TGTGCCAGCAGCCAGAGGGAGTCTGGAAACACCATATATTTT. Encoded protein: CASSQRESGNTIYF. The whole variable domain, remainder taken from reference TRBV7-2 and TRBJ1-3, is GAGVSQSPSNKVTEKGKDVELRCDPISGHTALYWYRQSLGQGLEFLIYFQGNSAPDKSGLPSDRFSAERTGGSVSTLTIQRTQQEDSAVYLCASSQRESGNTIYFGEGSWLTVV.

This clone was recorded only once. The chain links TRBV11-2 to TRBJ1-2; D is perhaps TRBD1 (5 bases). This CDR3 is 14 amino acids long. Germline V gene sequence: CDR1 SGHAT, CDR2 FQNNGV. V lost 1 base and J lost 9, with 15 bases in between. The CDR3 DNA follows: TGTGCCAGCAGCTTAGGTGGACAAGTTGCAAGCTACACCTTC. As protein: CASSLGGQVASYTF.

The chain combines TRBV7-2 with TRBJ2-6, with TRBD1 as a possible D gene (5 bases). The CDR3 covers 15 residues. The germline V gene has CDR1 SGHTA and CDR2 FQGNSA. V was shortened by 5 bases and J by 0 bases, with 8 bases between the two germline ends. The CDR3 region has the DNA TGTGCCAGCAGCGGCAGGGTCTCTGGGGCCAACGTCCTGACTTTC. It codes for CASSGRVSGANVLTF.

V and J are TRBV15 and TRBJ2-5; 7 bases agree with TRBD1. Trimming removed 4 bases from V and 1 base from J; junction bases left unmatched: 6. CDR1 and CDR2 (germline): LNHNV, YYDKDF (reference sequence). The CDR3 loop spans 15 amino acids. DNA for the CDR3: TGTGCCACCAGCAAACAGGGGCTGAGCCAAGAGACCCAGTACTTC. Residues: CATSKQGLSQETQYF.

The V call is TRBV30, the J call TRBJ1-3; tentative D call: TRBD1 (5 bases). The CDR3 has 12 amino acids. The V gene lost 4 bases and the J gene lost 8 bases, with 12 bases spanning the gap. Per the germline V gene, CDR1 is GTSNPN and CDR2 is SVGIG (reference sequence). In DNA, the CDR3 is TGTGCCTGGATGGTCGGAGGGGACACCATATATTTT. Protein product: CAWMVGGDTIYF.

About this clone: The same CDR3 can be traced to other DNA sequences in this sample. This chain joins TRBV9 and TRBJ1-1; perhaps TRBD1 as D (6 bases). V was cut by 7 bases and J by 0 bases, with 10 bases left in between. Per the germline V gene, CDR1 is SGDLS and CDR2 is YYNGEE. This CDR3 has 13 residues. CDR3 nucleotides: TGTGCCAGCTCTCAGGGGTTGAACACTGAAGCTTTCTTT. Its protein is CASSQGLNTEAFF.

V and J are TRBV29-1 and TRBJ1-3; no clear D. The ends were cut back, 0 bases at V and 4 bases at J, with 13 bases in the middle. The CDR3 length is 15 residues. Germline CDR1 SQVTM, CDR2 ANQGSEA. DNA for the CDR3: TGCAGCGTTGAAGACGGAGGATTAGGAGGAAACACCATATATTTT. Its protein is CSVEDGGLGGNTIYF.

This clone came up once. The rearrangement uses TRBV10-3 and TRBJ1-6; 8 bases align to TRBD1. The CDR3 totals 16 residues. Germline V lookup: CDR1 ENHRY, CDR2 SYGVKD. V gave up 2 bases and J gave up 6 bases; unmatched junction bases: 6. The CDR3 sequence is CAISEEQGAGNSPLHF. Written as DNA, the CDR3 is TGTGCCATCAGTGAGGAGCAGGGGGCAGGTAATTCACCCCTCCACTTT.

This chain uses TRBV10-3 with TRBJ2-3, with a possible D match to TRBD1 (6 bases). Germline V lookup: CDR1 ENHRY, CDR2 SYGVKD. With 4 bases removed from V and 2 bases from J, the gap between germline ends came to 13 bases. The CDR3 is 15 residues long. CDR3 sequence reads: CAISAEGETTDTQYF. The CDR3 bases are TGTGCCATCAGTGCTGAGGGGGAGACCACAGATACGCAGTATTTT.

J is TRBJ2-1 and V is TRBV4-3; unclear D gene. Trimming shortened V by 0 bases and J by 8 bases, and 11 bases separated the two germline ends. CDR1 and CDR2 from the germline V gene are LGHNA and YSLEER. The CDR3 length is 14 residues. The DNA for the CDR3 is TGCGCCAGCAGCCAAGATTCTAACGGTGATGAGCAGTTCTTC. This translates into CASSQDSNGDEQFF.

The chain recombines TRBV7-9 with TRBJ1-6; tentatively, D is TRBD1 (5 bases). Per germline, CDR1 SEHNR and CDR2 FQNEAQ (reference sequence). There are 15 residues in the CDR3. With 4 bases removed from V and 6 bases from J, the gap between germline ends came to 13 bases. The CDR3 nucleotides are TGTGCCAGCAGCTCCCGGAGCGGGACTAATTCACCCCTCCACTTT. The encoded protein is CASSSRSGTNSPLHF.

The V and J genes are TRBV12-5 and TRBJ2-5; TRBD2 might be the D (6 bases). The CDR3 loop spans 15 amino acids. The ends were cut back, 7 bases at V and 5 bases at J, with 20 bases in the middle. CDR1 LGHNT and CDR2 FRNRAP come from the germline V gene. CDR3 DNA: TGTGCTAGTGCCTTTTTCAGGGTAGGAGGGGAGACCCAGTACTTC. Translation: CASAFFRVGGETQYF.

The DNA of the CDR3 is TGTGCCAGCAGTATTCAGACAGGGAGCTATCTTTCGTCCGAAGCTTTCTTT. This sequence encodes CASSIQTGSYLSSEAFF. The rearrangement links TRBV7-8 to TRBJ1-1; the match to TRBD1 covers 7 bases. In germline, CDR1 is SGHVS, CDR2 FQNEAQ. The V and J ends lost 6 bases and 8 bases, in that order; junction bases with no gene match: 21. The CDR3 sequence is 17 residues long.

Only a few counts were recorded for this clone. This sequence joins TRBV10-3 and TRBJ1-5, with 7 nucleotides matching TRBD1. The CDR3 covers 14 residues. Per germline, CDR1 ENHRY and CDR2 SYGVKD. The trim removed 10 bases at V and 4 bases at J, leaving 10 bases unmatched. DNA for the CDR3: TGTGCCACCAAAGAGGGACAGATGAATCAGCCCCAGCATTTT. This gives the protein CATKEGQMNQPQHF.

In the case of this clone: The DNA is left out, because the CDR3 cannot be placed on it with certainty; the CDR3 is given as TCRdb lists it. The CDR3 sequence is CASSVDILETQYF. The rearrangement links TRBV9 to TRBJ2-5; TRBD2 is the table's D call and was not checked against the DNA. Germline V gene data show CDR1 as SGDLS and CDR2 as YYNGEE. The CDR3 is 13 residues long, counting both termini.

The chain has TRBV3-1 (or the pseudogene TRBV3-2) and TRBJ2-5; tentatively, D is TRBD1 (7 bases). V was cut by 4 bases and J by 2 bases, with 14 bases left in between. Germline-derived CDR1 and CDR2 are LGHDT and YNNKEL (reference sequence). The length of the CDR3 is 15 residues. In DNA form, the CDR3 reads TGTGCCAGCAGCCTAACGGGGGACAGTCAAGAGACCCAGTACTTC. Amino acid sequence: CASSLTGDSQETQYF.

This clone came up once. The genes are TRBV2 and TRBJ1-4; no definite D call. With 3 bases removed from V and 7 bases from J, the gap between germline ends came to 12 bases. The CDR3 has 14 amino acids. The germline V gene encodes CDR1 SNHLY and CDR2 FYNNEI. The DNA of the CDR3 is TGTGCCAGCAGTGATGTACAGTCAGGTGAAAAACTGTTTTTT. This codes for CASSDVQSGEKLFF.

About this clone itself: Different DNA sequences within this sample yield the same CDR3. The chain is built from TRBV9 and TRBJ1-1; 7 nucleotides match TRBD1. CDR1 SGDLS and CDR2 YYNGEE come from the germline V gene. CDR3 length: 13 amino acids. V lost 2 bases to trimming and J lost 4 bases; unmatched junction nucleotides: 2. The CDR3 spells CASSVQGGTEAFF. DNA of the CDR3: TGTGCCAGCAGCGTCCAGGGGGGCACTGAAGCTTTCTTT.

The J gene is TRBJ2-7, the V gene TRBV19; TRBD1 agrees at 7 bases. Germline CDR1 LNHDA, CDR2 SQIVND (reference sequence). This CDR3 is built from 15 residues. Trimming took 6 bases from V and 2 from J; bases not matched to a gene: 10. CDR3 sequence: CASSLLGDSTYEQYF. The CDR3 nucleotides are TGTGCCAGTAGCCTTCTAGGGGACAGCACCTACGAGCAGTACTTC.

The chain recombines TRBV10-3 with TRBJ1-2, with 7 bases aligning to TRBD1. CDR1 ENHRY and CDR2 SYGVKD come from the germline V gene. This CDR3 region has 13 residues. Trimming removed 8 bases from V and 0 bases from J; junction bases left unmatched: 3. In DNA, the CDR3 is TGTGCCATCCGACAGGGTTCTAACTATGGCTACACCTTC. It specifies CAIRQGSNYGYTF.

The chain joins TRBV5-5 to TRBJ2-4; TRBD1 agrees at 9 bases. The CDR3 has 15 amino acids. Germline V gene data show CDR1 as SGHKS and CDR2 as YYEKEE (reference sequence). Trimming at V came to 0 bases and at J to 7 bases, leaving 5 bases not matched to a gene. The CDR3 nucleotides are TGTGCCAGCAGCTTGGATACAGGGGGCTGGAACATTCAGTACTTC. Protein sequence: CASSLDTGGWNIQYF.

This chain uses TRBV12-5 with TRBJ2-3, with D perhaps matching TRBD2 (6 bases). V gave up 7 bases and J gave up 6 bases, with 11 bases separating them. CDR3 length: 12 amino acids. Germline V CDR1 and CDR2: LGHNT, FRNRAP. The CDR3 sequence: CASALGGDTQYF. Here the CDR3 DNA reads TGTGCTAGTGCCCTTGGAGGGGATACGCAGTATTTT.

V gene TRBV30 combines with J gene TRBJ1-2; 7 nucleotides match TRBD1. Germline V gives CDR1 GTSNPN, CDR2 SVGIG (reference sequence). CDR3 length equals 13 residues. Trimming removed 2 bases from V and 6 bases from J; junction bases left unmatched: 6. CDR3 DNA: TGTGCCTGGAGTAAAGGGGGCGGACATGGCTACACCTTC. Protein product: CAWSKGGGHGYTF.

CDR3 protein: CASSLVTDEQYF. In nucleotides, the CDR3 is TGTGCCAGCAGCTTAGTAACGGACGAGCAGTACTTC. The genes are TRBV11-2 and TRBJ2-7; the D is unclear. The CDR3 runs 12 residues. V was clipped by 1 base and J by 5 bases, with 6 bases between them. Germline-derived CDR1 and CDR2 are SGHAT and FQNNGV.

This clone was detected only a few times. The V and J genes are TRBV15 and TRBJ2-1; TRBD2 might be the D (6 bases). The V gene's germline CDR1 is LNHNV and CDR2 YYDKDF (reference sequence). The CDR3 extends over 15 amino acids. Deletions cut 0 bases from V and 6 bases from J, with 12 bases between. The CDR3 loop reads CATSRDIGGTNEQFF. CDR3 in DNA: TGTGCCACCAGCAGAGATATTGGGGGGACCAATGAGCAGTTCTTC.

The chain has TRBV6-5 and TRBJ1-2; 11 nucleotides line up with TRBD1. Germline V gives CDR1 MNHEY, CDR2 SVGAGI. V dropped 2 bases and J dropped 5; count of bases not matched to a gene: 7. The length of the CDR3 is 16 residues. The chain's CDR3 is CASSYQRTGGGYGYTF. DNA of the CDR3: TGTGCCAGCAGTTACCAACGGACAGGGGGCGGGTATGGCTACACCTTC.

The chain carries TRBV6-1 and TRBJ1-2; possibly TRBD1 for D (5 bases). CDR1 and CDR2 from the germline V gene are MNHNS and SASEGT. This CDR3 region has 13 residues. Trimming removed 0 bases at V and 6 bases at J, with 8 bases between. The chain's CDR3 is CASSEAAGHGYTF. CDR3 DNA sequence: TGTGCCAGCAGTGAAGCAGCGGGGCATGGCTACACCTTC.

This sequence joins TRBV21-1 and TRBJ2-7; the table's TRBD2 call for D was not verified on the DNA. TRBV21-1 is a recognized pseudogene. This CDR3 is 14 amino acids long. The CDR3 sequence: CASSKQGGVDEQYF. The DNA for the CDR3 is TGTGCCAGCAGCAAACAAGGGGGGGTCGACGAGCAGTACTTC.

This clone is a singleton in its sample. The CDR3 coding sequence is TGTGCCAGCAGTTTTTTGGGTGGGGGGACGAACACTGAAGCTTTCTTT. Translating it yields CASSFLGGGTNTEAFF. This chain uses TRBV27 with TRBJ1-1; TRBD1 is a possible D gene (5 bases). Trimming pared 3 bases from V and 1 base from J, leaving 15 bases between. In germline, CDR1 is MNHEY, CDR2 SMNVEV (reference sequence). The CDR3 contains 16 residues.